This T cell receptor beta chain was identified during a study of T cell responses to AZD1222 COVID-19 vaccine. V was clipped by 7 bases and J by 0 bases, with 12 bases between them. This CDR3 region has 16 residues. Germline loops: CDR1 KGHDR, CDR2 SFDVKD. Produced via immunoSEQ multiplex PCR; TCRdb's table is partial and in-frame only. The data hold 65,000 to 80,000 clones, with about 91% observed a single time. Remarks on this clone: The antigen is unknown.

Overall study results and limits: With two AZD1222 doses given, Spike-specific TCR breadth and depth both rose. Sampling that yielded the repertoires occurred only after the peak T cell response. Clonal diversity may have been underestimated, and the donors were mostly white British, with more females than males.

This clonotype was obtained from an adult in good health. This chain links TRBV24-1 with TRBJ2-6, with unresolved D. Source: peripheral blood, taken on day 0 of MenACWY control vaccination. The CDR3 DNA follows: TGTGCCACCAGCGATGGTAGGCTCTCTGGGGCCAACGTCCTGACTTTC. Encoded protein: CATSDGRLSGANVLTF.